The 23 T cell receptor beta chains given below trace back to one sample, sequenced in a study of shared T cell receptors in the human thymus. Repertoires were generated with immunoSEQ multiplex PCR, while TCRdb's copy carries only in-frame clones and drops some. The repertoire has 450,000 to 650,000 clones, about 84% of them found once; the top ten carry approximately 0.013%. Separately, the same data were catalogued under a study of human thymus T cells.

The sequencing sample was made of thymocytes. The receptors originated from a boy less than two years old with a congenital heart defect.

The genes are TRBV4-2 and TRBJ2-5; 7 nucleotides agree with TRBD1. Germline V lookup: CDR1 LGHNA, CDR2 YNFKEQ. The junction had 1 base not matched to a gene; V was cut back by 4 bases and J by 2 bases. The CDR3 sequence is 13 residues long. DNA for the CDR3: TGTGCCAGCAGCCCGACAGGGCAAGAGACCCAGTACTTC. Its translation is CASSPTGQETQYF.

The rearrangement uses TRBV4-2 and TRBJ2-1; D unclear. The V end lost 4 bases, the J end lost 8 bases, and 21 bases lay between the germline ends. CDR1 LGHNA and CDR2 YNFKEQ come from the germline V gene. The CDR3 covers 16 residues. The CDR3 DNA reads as TGTGCCAGCAGCCCCCCCGTCAGGCCCTTTCTGGATGAGCAGTTCTTC. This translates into CASSPPVRPFLDEQFF.

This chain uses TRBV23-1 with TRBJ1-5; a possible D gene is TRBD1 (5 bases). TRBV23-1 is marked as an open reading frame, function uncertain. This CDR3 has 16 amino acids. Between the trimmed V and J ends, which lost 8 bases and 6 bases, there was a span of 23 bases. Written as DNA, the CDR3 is TGCGCCAGCGCCAAAACGGGACTCCGGGGAGGTCAGCCCCAGCATTTT. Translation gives CASAKTGLRGGQPQHF.

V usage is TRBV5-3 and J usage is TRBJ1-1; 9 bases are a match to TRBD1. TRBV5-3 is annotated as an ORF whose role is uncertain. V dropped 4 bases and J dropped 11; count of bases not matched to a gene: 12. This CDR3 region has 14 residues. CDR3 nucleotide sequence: TGTGCCAGAAGCGCAGACAGGACAGGGGTAAGGGCTTTCTTT. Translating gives CARSADRTGVRAFF.

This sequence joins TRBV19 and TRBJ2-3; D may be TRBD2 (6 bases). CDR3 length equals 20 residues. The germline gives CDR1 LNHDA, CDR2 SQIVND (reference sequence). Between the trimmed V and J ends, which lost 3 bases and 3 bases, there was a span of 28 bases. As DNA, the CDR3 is TGTGCCAGTAGTATGTGGCAGGACAAGAAAAGGGAGGAGGGGACAGATACGCAGTATTTT. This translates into CASSMWQDKKREEGTDTQYF.

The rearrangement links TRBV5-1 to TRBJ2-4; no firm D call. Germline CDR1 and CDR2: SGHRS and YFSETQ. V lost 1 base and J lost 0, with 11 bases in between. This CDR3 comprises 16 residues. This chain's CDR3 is CASSLSVSLAKNIQYF. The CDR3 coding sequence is TGCGCCAGCAGCTTGTCAGTCTCCCTAGCCAAAAACATTCAGTACTTC.

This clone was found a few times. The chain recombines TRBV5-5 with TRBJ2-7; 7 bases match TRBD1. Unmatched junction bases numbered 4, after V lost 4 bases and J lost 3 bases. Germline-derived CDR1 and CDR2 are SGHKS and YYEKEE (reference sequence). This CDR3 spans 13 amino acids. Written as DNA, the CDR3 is TGTGCCAGCAGCAGACAGGGTGTCTACGAGCAGTACTTC. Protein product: CASSRQGVYEQYF.

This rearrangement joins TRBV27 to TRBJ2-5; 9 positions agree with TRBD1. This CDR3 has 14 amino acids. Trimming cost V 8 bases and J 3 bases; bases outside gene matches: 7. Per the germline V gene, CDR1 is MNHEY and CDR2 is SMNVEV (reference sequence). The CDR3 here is CASGHRGREETQYF. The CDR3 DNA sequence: TGTGCCAGCGGACACAGGGGGCGCGAAGAGACCCAGTACTTC.

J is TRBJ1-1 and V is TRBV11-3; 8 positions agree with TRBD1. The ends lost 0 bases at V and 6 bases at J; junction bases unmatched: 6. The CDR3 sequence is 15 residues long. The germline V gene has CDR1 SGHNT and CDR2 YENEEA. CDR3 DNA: TGTGCCAGCAGCTTAGATGCGGACAGGGACCCTGAAGCTTTCTTT. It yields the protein CASSLDADRDPEAFF.

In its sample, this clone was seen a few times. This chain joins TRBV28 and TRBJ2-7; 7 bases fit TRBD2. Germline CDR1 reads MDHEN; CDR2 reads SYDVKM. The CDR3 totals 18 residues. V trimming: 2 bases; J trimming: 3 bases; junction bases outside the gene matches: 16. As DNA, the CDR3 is TGTGCCAGCAGTTTACTTGGGGTAGCGGGTTCTCATATCTACGAGCAGTACTTC. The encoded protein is CASSLLGVAGSHIYEQYF.

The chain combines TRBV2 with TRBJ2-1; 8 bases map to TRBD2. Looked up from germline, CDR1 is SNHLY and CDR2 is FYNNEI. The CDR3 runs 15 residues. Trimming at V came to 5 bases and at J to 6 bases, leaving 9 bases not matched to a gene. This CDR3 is CASSPRTSPSNEQFF. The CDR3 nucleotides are TGTGCCAGCAGTCCCCGGACTAGCCCATCCAATGAGCAGTTCTTC.

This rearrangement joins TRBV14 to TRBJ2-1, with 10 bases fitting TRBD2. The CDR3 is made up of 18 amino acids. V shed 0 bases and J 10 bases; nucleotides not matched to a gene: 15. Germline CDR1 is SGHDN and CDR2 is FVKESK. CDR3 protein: CASSQDSMRGTSDHEQFF. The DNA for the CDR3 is TGTGCCAGCAGCCAAGATAGTATGCGGGGGACTAGCGACCACGAGCAGTTCTTC.

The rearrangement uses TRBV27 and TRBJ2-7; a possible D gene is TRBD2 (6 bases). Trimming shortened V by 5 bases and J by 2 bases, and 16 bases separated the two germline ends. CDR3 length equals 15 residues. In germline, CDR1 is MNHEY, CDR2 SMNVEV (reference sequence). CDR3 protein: CASSHRSQRAYEQYF. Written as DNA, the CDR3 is TGTGCCAGCAGTCACCGGTCCCAGCGGGCCTACGAGCAGTACTTC.

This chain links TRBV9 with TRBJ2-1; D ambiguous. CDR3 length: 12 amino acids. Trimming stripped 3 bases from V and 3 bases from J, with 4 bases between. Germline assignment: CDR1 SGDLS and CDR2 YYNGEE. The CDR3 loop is CASSANYNEQFF. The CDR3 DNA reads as TGTGCCAGCAGCGCCAACTACAATGAGCAGTTCTTC.

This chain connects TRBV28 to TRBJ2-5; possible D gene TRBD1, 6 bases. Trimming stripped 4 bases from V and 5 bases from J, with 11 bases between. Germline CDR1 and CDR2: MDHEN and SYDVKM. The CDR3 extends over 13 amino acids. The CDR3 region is CASSSLRGETQYF. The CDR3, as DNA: TGTGCCAGCAGTTCATTGAGGGGGGAGACCCAGTACTTC.

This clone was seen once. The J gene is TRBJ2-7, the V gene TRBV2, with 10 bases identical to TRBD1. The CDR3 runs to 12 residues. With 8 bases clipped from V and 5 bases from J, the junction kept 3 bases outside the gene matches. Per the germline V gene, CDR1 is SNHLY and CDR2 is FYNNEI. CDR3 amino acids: CASGQGGHEQYF. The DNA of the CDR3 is TGTGCCAGCGGACAGGGGGGACACGAGCAGTACTTC.

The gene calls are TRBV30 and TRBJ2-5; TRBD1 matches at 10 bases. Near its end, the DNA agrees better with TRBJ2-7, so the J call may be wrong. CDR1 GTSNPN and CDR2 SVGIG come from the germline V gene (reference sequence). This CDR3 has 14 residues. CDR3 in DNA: TGTGCCTGGCGCTCAAGGACAGGGGGTAACGAGCAGTACTTC. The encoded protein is CAWRSRTGGNEQYF.

CDR3 nucleotides: TGTGCCAGCGCCCCTCCCCCACGGGAGGAAGACGAGCAGTACTTC. Protein product: CASAPPPREEDEQYF. The V call is TRBV28, the J call TRBJ2-7; 7 bases align to TRBD2. CDR3 length: 15 amino acids. Germline V gene sequence: CDR1 MDHEN, CDR2 SYDVKM. V lost 8 bases and J lost 5; bases outside the gene matches: 15.

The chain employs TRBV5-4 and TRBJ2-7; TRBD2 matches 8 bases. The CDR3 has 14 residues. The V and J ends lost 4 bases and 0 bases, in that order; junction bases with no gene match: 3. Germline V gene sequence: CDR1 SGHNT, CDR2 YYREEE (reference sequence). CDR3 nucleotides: TGTGCCAGCAGCCAGACTAGCGACTCCTACGAGCAGTACTTC. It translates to CASSQTSDSYEQYF. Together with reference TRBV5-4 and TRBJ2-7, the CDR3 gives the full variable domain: ETGVTQSPTHLIKTRGQQVTLRCSSQSGHNTVSWYQQALGQGPQFIFQYYREEENGRGNFPPRFSGLQFPNYSSELNVNALELDDSALYLCASSQTSDSYEQYFGPGTRLTVT.

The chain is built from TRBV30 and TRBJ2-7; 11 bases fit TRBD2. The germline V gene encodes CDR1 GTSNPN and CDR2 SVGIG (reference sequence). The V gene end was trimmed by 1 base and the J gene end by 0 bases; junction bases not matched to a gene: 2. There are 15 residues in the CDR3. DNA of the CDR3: TGTGCCTGGAGTGCGGGACTAGCGGTCTCCTACGAGCAGTACTTC. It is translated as CAWSAGLAVSYEQYF.

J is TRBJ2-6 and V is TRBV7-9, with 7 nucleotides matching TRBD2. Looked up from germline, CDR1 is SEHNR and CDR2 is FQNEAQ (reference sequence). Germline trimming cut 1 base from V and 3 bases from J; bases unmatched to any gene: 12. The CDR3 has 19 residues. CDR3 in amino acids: CASSLVRRLREDGANVLTF. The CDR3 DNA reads TGTGCCAGCAGCTTAGTTAGGAGACTTCGGGAGGATGGGGCCAACGTCCTGACTTTC.

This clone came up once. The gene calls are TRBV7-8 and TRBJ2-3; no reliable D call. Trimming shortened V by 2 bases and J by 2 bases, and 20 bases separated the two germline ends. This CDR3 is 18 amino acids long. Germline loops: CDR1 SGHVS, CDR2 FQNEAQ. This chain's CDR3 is CASSLTVNQSTLTDTQYF. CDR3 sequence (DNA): TGTGCCAGCAGCTTAACAGTCAACCAGTCCACCCTCACAGATACGCAGTATTTT.

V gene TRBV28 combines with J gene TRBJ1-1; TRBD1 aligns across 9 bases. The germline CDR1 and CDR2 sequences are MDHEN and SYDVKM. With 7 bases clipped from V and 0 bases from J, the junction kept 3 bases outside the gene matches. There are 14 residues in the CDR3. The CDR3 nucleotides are TGTGCCAGCACGGACAGGGGCTTGAACACTGAAGCTTTCTTT. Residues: CASTDRGLNTEAFF.